What follows describes a single T cell receptor (beta chain). No antigen is known for it. While unrecorded immune exposures were likely, the donors were nominally healthy when sampled. The sample originates from a study of cytomegalovirus exposure and HLA in healthy donors. The PCR had 60 Vbeta and 13 Jbeta primers. Only in-frame clones appear in the TCRdb table, and some are missing; sequencing was by immunoSEQ multiplex PCR. This table holds fewer than 70,000 clones, about 74% found once. Study results and limitations: In an earlier analysis, in roughly 580 donors, most V segments appeared productive either ~87% or ~30% of the time.

The V gene lost 4 bases and the J gene lost 4 bases, with 20 bases spanning the gap. This CDR3 is built from 17 residues. The germline V gene encodes CDR1 LGHNA and CDR2 YNFKEQ. The gene calls are TRBV4-2 and TRBJ2-1, with D possibly TRBD2 on 6 matching bases. This clonotype originated in a woman in her fifties or sixties in good health and CMV-seropositive. Sequencing was performed on PBMCs. DNA of the CDR3: TGTGCCAGCAGCCCACACATTCAAGCGGGTCTATACAATGAGCAGTTCTTC. Its protein product is CASSPHIQAGLYNEQFF.